This T cell receptor beta chain appears in the sequencing data of a study of cytomegalovirus exposure and HLA in healthy donors. Overall study findings and caveats: Later work found that TCR association rates differed between HLA loci; DRB1 had the most and HLA-C the fewest.

With respect to this clone: Its specificity is not known.

The CDR3 consists of 12 residues. V lost 5 bases, J lost 7 bases, and 12 bases lay in between. Per germline, CDR1 SQVTM and CDR2 ANQGSEA. Primers for the PCR totalled 60 Vbeta and 13 Jbeta. Only in-frame clones appear in the TCRdb table, and some are missing; sequencing was by immunoSEQ multiplex PCR. This table holds approximately 190,000 clones, roughly 80% found once. The chain uses TRBV29-1 and TRBJ2-4; tentative D call: TRBD1 (5 bases). Sequenced: PBMCs. This receptor was taken from a man between 45 and 60 years old in good health and CMV-seronegative. The CDR3 spells CSVLGVRNIQYF. The CDR3 bases are TGCAGCGTTCTAGGGGTTAGGAACATTCAGTACTTC.